This T cell receptor beta chain stems from a study of neurological immune-mediated disorders. Study background: The multiple sclerosis group of approximately 35 included approximately 30 relapsing-remitting and 3 secondary progressive patients.

With 6 bases clipped from V and 5 bases from J, the junction kept 0 bases outside the gene matches. This CDR3 has 11 amino acids. Whole-study findings and limits: Falling below healthy controls, multiple sclerosis showed the least TCR clonal expansion, while HTLV-1-associated myelopathy showed the most.

Sequencing of 15-18 subjects in each run yielded over 170 million TCR-beta sequences. In TCRdb, the 5' RACE reads were re-called with MiXCR into one record per CDR3 protein. This repertoire shows over 55,000 distinct CDR3 sequences, 2% to 2.5% found once; its top ten account for around 3%. This clonotype was found many times. Its antigen is not identified. The source material was PBMCs. The chain is built from TRBV12-3 or TRBV12-4 and TRBJ1-2, with TRBD1 identical over 7 bases. This receptor was identified in a man aged 50 to 60 with multiple sclerosis. CDR3 coding DNA: TGTGCCAGCAGGACAGGGTATGGCTACACCTTC. Its translation is CASRTGYGYTF.